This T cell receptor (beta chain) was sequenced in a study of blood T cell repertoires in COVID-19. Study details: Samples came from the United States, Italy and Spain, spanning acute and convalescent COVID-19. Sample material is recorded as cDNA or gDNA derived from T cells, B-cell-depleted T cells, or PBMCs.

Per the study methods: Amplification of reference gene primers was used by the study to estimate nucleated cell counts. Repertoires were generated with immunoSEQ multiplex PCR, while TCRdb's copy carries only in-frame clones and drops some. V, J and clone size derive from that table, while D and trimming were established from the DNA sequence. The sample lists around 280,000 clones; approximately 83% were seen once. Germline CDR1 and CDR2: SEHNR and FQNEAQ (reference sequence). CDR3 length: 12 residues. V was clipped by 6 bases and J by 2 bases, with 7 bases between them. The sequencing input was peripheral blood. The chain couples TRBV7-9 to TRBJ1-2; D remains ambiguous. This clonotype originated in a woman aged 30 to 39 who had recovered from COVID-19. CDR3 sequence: CASSQANYGYTF. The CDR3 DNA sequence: TGTGCCAGCAGTCAGGCCAACTATGGCTACACCTTC.